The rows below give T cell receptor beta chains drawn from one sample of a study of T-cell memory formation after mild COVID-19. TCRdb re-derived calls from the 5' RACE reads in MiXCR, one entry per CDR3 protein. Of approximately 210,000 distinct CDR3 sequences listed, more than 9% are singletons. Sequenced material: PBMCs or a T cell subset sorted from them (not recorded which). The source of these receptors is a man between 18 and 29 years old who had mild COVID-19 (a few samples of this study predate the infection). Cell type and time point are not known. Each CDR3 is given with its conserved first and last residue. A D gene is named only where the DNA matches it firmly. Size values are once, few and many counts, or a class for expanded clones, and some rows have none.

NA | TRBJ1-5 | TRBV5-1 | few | TGCGCCAGCAGCCCCGAGGGGGGGAATAGCAATCAGCCCCAGCATTTT | CASSPEGGNSNQPQHF
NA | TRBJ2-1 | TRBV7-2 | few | TGTGCCAGCACCTCCAGACGATCTCAGTTCTTC | CASTSRRSQFF
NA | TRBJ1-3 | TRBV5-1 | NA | TGCGCCAGCAGCCCCGGGACATCGTCTGGAAACACCATATATTTT | CASSPGTSSGNTIYF
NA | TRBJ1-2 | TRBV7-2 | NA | TGTGCCAGCACCTTGGGTGGGGCTAACTATGGCTACACCTTC | CASTLGGANYGYTF
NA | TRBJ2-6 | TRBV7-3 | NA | TGTGCCAGCAGCTTAGAGGCGTGGGTTGGGGCCAACGTCCTGACTTTC | CASSLEAWVGANVLTF
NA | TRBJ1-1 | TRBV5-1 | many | TGCGCCAGCAGCTCGGGGGCCACCACTGAAGCTTTCTTT | CASSSGATTEAFF
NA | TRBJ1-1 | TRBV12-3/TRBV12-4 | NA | TGTGCCAGCAGTTTTGGGGCGGTCGAAGCTTTCTTT | CASSFGAVEAFF
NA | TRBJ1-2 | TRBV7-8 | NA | TGTGCCAGCAGCTTAGCACTTCTACCGGCCCGAGGCTATGGCTACACCTTC | CASSLALLPARGYGYTF
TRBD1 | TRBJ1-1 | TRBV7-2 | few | TGTGCCAGCAGCTCGCCTGCAGGGGGCGCAGGGAGAACTGAAGCTTTCTTT | CASSSPAGGAGRTEAFF
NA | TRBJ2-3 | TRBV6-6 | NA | TGTGCCGGTCACTCCGGCCCCTCAAGCACAGATACGCAGTATTTT | CAGHSGPSSTDTQYF
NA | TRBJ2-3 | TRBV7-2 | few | TGTGCCAGCAGCTTAGGGACTCCCACAGATACGCAGTATTTT | CASSLGTPTDTQYF
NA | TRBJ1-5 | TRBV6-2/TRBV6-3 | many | TGTGCCAGCAGCTGGGGGGCGCGGTATCAGCCCCAGCATTTT | CASSWGARYQPQHF
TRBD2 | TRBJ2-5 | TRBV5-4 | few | TGTGCCAGCAGCTCCGACACTAGCGGGGGTTTCCAAGAGACCCAGTACTTC | CASSSDTSGGFQETQYF
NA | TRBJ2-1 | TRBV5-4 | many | TGTGCCAGCAGGCTCCGAGTCGACAATGAGCAGTTCTTC | CASRLRVDNEQFF
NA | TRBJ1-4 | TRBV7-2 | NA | TGTGCCAGCAGACCTAGAGAAGGGCAGGAAAAACTGTTTTTT | CASRPREGQEKLFF
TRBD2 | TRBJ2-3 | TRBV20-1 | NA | TGCAGTGCTGCTAGGACTAGCGGGGGGTATACGCAGTATTTT | CSAARTSGGYTQYF
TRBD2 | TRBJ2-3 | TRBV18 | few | TGTGCCAGCTCAGAGGCGGGAGACACAGATACGCAGTATTTT | CASSEAGDTDTQYF
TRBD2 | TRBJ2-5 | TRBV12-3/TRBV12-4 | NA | TGTGCCAGCAGTTCGGGGGGGCTTGGGACCCAGTACTTC | CASSSGGLGTQYF
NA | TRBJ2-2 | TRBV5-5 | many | TGTGCCAGCAGCCTCGGGATCTTCACCGGGGAGCTGTTTTTT | CASSLGIFTGELFF
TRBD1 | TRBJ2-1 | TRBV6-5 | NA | TGTGCCAGCAGTCCTATTGGAGACAGGGGCTACAATGAGCAGTTCTTC | CASSPIGDRGYNEQFF
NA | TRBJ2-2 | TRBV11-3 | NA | TGTGCCAGCAGTACCTACGGGGAGCTGTTTTTT | CASSTYGELFF
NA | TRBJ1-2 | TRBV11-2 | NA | TGTGCCAGCGCCAAGGGGGGAAACTATGGCTACACCTTC | CASAKGGNYGYTF
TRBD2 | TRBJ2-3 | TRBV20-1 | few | TGCAGTGCTCGGCGGGGGGGCCCATCAGATACGCAGTATTTT | CSARRGGPSDTQYF
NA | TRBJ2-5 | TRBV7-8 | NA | TGTGCCAGCAGCCCTCGGGACGGTGAAGTGGAGACCCAGTACTTC | CASSPRDGEVETQYF
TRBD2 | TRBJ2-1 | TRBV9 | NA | TGTGCCAGCAGCCATCCGACTAGCCGGCCCTACAATGAGCAGTTCTTC | CASSHPTSRPYNEQFF
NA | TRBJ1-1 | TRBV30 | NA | TGTGCCTGGAGGAGCTCCGGGACTGGGAGCACTGAAGCTTTCTTT | CAWRSSGTGSTEAFF
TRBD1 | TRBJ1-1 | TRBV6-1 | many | TGTGCCAGCAGTGAAGCGCTGGGACAGGGGGCCAACACTGAAGCTTTCTTT | CASSEALGQGANTEAFF
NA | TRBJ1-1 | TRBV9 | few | TGTGCCAGCAGCGTCCACATGAACACTGAAGCTTTCTTT | CASSVHMNTEAFF
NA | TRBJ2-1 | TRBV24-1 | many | TGTGCCACCAGGAGCACACCCCCTTCCTACAATGAGCAGTTCTTC | CATRSTPPSYNEQFF
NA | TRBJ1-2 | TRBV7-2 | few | TGTGCCAGCAGCTTAGAGCCCTACAACCCACCCTTCTATGGCTACACCTTC | CASSLEPYNPPFYGYTF
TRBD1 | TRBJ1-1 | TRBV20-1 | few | TGCAGTGCTAGAGATCCTGGACAGGGTTATACTGAAGCTTTCTTT | CSARDPGQGYTEAFF
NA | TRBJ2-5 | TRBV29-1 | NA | TGCAGCGTAGCCACAGGGTTCGCAGAGACCCAGTACTTC | CSVATGFAETQYF
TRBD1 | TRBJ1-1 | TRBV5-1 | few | TGCGCCAGCAGCCCCCCCAGGACAGGGCGACACCCCGTGAACACTGAAGCTTTCTTT | CASSPPRTGRHPVNTEAFF
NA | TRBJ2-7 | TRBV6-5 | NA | TGTGCCAGCACCTCGCAGGGGGGCGAGCAGTACTTC | CASTSQGGEQYF
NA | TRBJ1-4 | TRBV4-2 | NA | TGTGCCAGCAGCCAGGAATCAGCCGACAAGCCGGGAAAACTGTTTTTT | CASSQESADKPGKLFF
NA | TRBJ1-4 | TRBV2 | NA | TGTGCCAGCGAAGGAGCGAATGAAAAACTGTTTTTT | CASEGANEKLFF
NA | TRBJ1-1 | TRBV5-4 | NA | TGTGCCAGCAGCTCCTCGGGGACCCCGGGGGGCACTGGAGCTTTCTTT | CASSSSGTPGGTGAFF
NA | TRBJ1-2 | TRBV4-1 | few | TGCGCCAGCAGCCAAGATGGGCAGGGTGGCTACACCTTC | CASSQDGQGGYTF
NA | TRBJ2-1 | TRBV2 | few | TGTGCCAGCAGTGTTTTGGGGGGCGCGAATGAGCAGTTCTTC | CASSVLGGANEQFF
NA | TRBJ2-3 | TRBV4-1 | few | TGCGCCAGCAATCTAGGGGGGACGGATACGCAGTATTTT | CASNLGGTDTQYF
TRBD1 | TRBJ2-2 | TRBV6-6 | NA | TGTGCCAGCAGACCCGGGACAGACACCGGGGAGCTGTTTTTT | CASRPGTDTGELFF
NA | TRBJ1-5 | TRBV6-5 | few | TGTGCCAGCAGTTCTCTGGGTCGCCGGAATCAGCCCCAGCATTTT | CASSSLGRRNQPQHF
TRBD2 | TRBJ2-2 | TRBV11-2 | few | TGTGCCAGCAGCTTAGGGGTAGCGGGGCGAAACGGGGAGCTGTTTTTT | CASSLGVAGRNGELFF
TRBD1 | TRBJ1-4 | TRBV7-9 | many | TGTGCCAGCAGCTTTCCCGGGACAGGGGGCGAAAAACTGTTTTTT | CASSFPGTGGEKLFF
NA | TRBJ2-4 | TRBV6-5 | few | TGTGCCAGCAGTTACTCTGGGACTGGCTCTAAGTACTTC | CASSYSGTGSKYF
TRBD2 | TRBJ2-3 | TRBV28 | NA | TGTGCCAGCAGTTTATTGGGTAGCGGGGGTCCGGGGGATACGCAGTATTTT | CASSLLGSGGPGDTQYF
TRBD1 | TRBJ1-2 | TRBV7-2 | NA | TGTGCCAGCAGCTCGCGGTGGGACAGGGCCCATGGCTACACCTTC | CASSSRWDRAHGYTF
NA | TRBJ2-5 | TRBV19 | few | TGTGCCAGTAGTCTGTCTAGTGCCCAAGAGACCCAGTACTTC | CASSLSSAQETQYF
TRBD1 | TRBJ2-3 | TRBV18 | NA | TGTGCCAGCTCCAGGACAGGGCCTACAGATACGCAGTATTTT | CASSRTGPTDTQYF
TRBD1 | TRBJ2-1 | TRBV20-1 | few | TGCAGTGCGGCACTTGTAACAGGGGGTGCAGGCAATGAGCAGTTCTTC | CSAALVTGGAGNEQFF
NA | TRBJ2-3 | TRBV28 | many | TGTGCCAGCAGTCCGCGCGGGCTGCGAGATACGCAGTATTTT | CASSPRGLRDTQYF
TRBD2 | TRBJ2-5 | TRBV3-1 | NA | TGTGCCAGCAGCAGACGAGGACTAGCGGAAGAGACCCAGTACTTC | CASSRRGLAEETQYF